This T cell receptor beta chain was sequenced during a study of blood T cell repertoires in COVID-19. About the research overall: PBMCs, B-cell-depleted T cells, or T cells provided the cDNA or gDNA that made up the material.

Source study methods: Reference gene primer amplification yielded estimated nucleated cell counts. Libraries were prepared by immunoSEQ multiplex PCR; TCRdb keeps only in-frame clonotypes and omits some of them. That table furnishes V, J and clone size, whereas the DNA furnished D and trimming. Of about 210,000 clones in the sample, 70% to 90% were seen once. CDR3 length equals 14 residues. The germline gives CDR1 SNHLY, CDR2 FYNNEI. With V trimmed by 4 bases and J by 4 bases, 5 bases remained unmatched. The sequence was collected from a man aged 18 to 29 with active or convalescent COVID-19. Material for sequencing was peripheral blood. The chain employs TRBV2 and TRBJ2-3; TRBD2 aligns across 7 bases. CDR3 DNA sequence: TGTGCCAGCAGTGGACGGGAGGCGGCAGATACGCAGTATTTT. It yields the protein CASSGREAADTQYF.